This T cell receptor beta chain stems from a study of TIL therapy for anti-PD-1-resistant metastatic lung cancer. The wider study: Median patient age was approximately 59, ranging about 38-75 years.

Time point denoted: pre-treatment sample, taken before nivolumab and TIL therapy. This was the immunoSEQ v3 assay. The assay was immunoSEQ multiplex PCR, and TCRdb's table has in-frame clones only and misses some. The sample includes approximately 20,000 clones, around 76% seen only once; the top ten take about 7%. A note on this clone: Its antigen remains unknown.

Germline trimming cut 4 bases from V and 2 bases from J; bases unmatched to any gene: 4. There are 15 residues in the CDR3. CDR1 is SGHNT and CDR2 is YYREEE in the germline V gene (reference sequence). Study results and caveats: The baseline peripheral repertoire was partially replaced by infused TIL clonotypes that later decayed.

The genes are TRBV5-4 and TRBJ2-5; TRBD2 agrees at 11 bases. Here the sequenced sample was blood, taken at baseline. This TCR came from a person between 25 and 79 years old with non-small cell lung cancer. CDR3 in DNA: TGTGCCAGCAGCAGGACTAGCGGGCAGCAAGAGACCCAGTACTTC. It codes for CASSRTSGQQETQYF.